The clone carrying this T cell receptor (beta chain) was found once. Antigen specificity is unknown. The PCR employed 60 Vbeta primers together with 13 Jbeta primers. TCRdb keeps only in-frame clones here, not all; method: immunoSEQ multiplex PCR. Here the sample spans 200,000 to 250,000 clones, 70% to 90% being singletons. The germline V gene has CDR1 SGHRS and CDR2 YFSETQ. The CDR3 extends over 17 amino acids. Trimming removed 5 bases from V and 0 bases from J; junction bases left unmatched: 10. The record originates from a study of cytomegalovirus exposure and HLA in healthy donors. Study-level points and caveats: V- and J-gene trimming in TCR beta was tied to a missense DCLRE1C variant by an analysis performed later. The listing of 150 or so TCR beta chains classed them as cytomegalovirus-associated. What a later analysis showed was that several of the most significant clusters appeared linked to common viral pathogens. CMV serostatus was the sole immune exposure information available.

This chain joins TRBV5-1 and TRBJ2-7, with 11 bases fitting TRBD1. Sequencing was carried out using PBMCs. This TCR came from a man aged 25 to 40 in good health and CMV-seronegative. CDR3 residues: CASSFASGTGGSYEQYF. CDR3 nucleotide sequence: TGCGCCAGCAGTTTCGCATCCGGGACAGGGGGCTCCTACGAGCAGTACTTC.